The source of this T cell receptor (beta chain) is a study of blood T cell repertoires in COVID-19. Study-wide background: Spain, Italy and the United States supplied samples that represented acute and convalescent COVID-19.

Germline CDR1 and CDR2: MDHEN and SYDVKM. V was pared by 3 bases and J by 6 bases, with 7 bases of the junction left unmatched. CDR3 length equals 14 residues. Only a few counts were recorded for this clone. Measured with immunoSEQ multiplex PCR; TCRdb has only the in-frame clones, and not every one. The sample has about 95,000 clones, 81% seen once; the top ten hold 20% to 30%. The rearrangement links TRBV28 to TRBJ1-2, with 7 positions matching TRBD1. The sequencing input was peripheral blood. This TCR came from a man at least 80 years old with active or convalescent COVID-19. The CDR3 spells CASSFPGTANGYTF. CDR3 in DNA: TGTGCCAGCAGTTTCCCCGGGACAGCTAATGGCTACACCTTC.